This passage covers 26 T cell receptor beta chains from one sample sequenced in a study of tumor-infiltrating lymphocytes in oesophageal squamous cell carcinoma. TCRdb reprocessed the PCR reads with MiXCR, giving one entry per CDR3 protein. This repertoire shows about 17,000 distinct CDR3 sequences, 45% to 50% found once; its top ten account for around a quarter. Sequencing input: esophageal tumor tissue. These receptors all come from a male donor with esophageal squamous cell carcinoma.

In this sample, this clonotype turned up a few times. The V and J genes are TRBV7-6 and TRBJ2-1; D remains ambiguous. The last part of the DNA fits TRBJ2-7 better; the J call may be wrong. CDR3 length: 15 amino acids. Germline V lookup: CDR1 SGHVS, CDR2 FNYEAQ. The CDR3 nucleotides are TGTGCCAGCAGCTTAGCCCAATGGGCATACGAGCGGCAGTACTTC. Protein: CASSLAQWAYERQYF.

With regard to this clonotype: This is likely a read error, given that the CDR3 carries no conserved phenylalanine or tryptophan at its end. The DNA is omitted, as the CDR3 cannot be located on it reliably, and the CDR3 follows TCRdb's listing. The rearrangement uses TRBV7-3 and TRBJ2-3; TRBD1, the table's D call, was not compared with the DNA. The CDR3 adds up to 15 amino acids, both ends counted. CDR1 SGHTA and CDR2 FQGTGA come from the germline V gene. CDR3 protein: CASSPTGGTEAFFGQ.

The chain recombines TRBV7-6 with TRBJ2-3; D perhaps matches TRBD2 (6 bases). Germline CDR1 is SGHVS and CDR2 is FNYEAQ. The CDR3 totals 15 residues. With 5 bases removed from V and 4 bases from J, the gap between germline ends came to 16 bases. The CDR3 coding sequence is TGTGCCAGCAGCCCGCTAGCGCTAGTGGCAGATACGCAGTATTTT. Its translation is CASSPLALVADTQYF.

This rearrangement joins TRBV12-3 or TRBV12-4 to TRBJ2-7; D remains ambiguous. The V end was cut by 3 bases, the J end by 7 bases, with 25 bases between. The CDR3 contains 17 residues. The CDR3 loop is CASSFVVDVGLGNEQYF. CDR3 DNA: TGTGCCAGCAGTTTTGTAGTTGACGTCGGGTTGGGGAATGAGCAGTACTTC.

The chain joins TRBV6-2 or TRBV6-3 to TRBJ2-3; 7 bases fit TRBD1. Germline V gives CDR1 MNHEY, CDR2 SVGEGT. V lost 7 bases and J lost 8; bases outside the gene matches: 6. The CDR3 length is 12 residues. The CDR3 region is CASKDRAVTQYF. Here the CDR3 DNA reads TGTGCCAGCAAAGACAGGGCCGTTACGCAGTATTTT.

The chain recombines TRBV12-3 or TRBV12-4 with TRBJ2-6; TRBD1 is a possible D gene (5 bases). The DNA end favors TRBJ2-1, so the J call may be wrong. The CDR3 totals 13 residues. CDR3 DNA: TGTGCCAGCAGTTGGGCCTCTGCAGGGGAGCAGTTCTTC. Its protein product is CASSWASAGEQFF.

The CDR3 nucleotides read TGTGCCAGCAGCGGGACTAGCGGGACCGCGAACACCGGGGAGCTGTATTTT. As protein: CASSGTSGTANTGELYF. J is TRBJ2-3 and V is TRBV7-9; 13 bases agree with TRBD2. This CDR3 is 17 amino acids long. The V and J ends lost 5 bases and 14 bases, in that order; junction bases with no gene match: 19. Germline lookup yields CDR1 SEHNR and CDR2 FQNEAQ (reference sequence).

Comments on this clonotype: This may arise from a read error, as a much more abundant clone is one base away. V and J are TRBV19 and TRBJ2-1; no firm D call. The J call may be wrong; the DNA end is better matched by TRBJ2-7. The germline gives CDR1 LNHDA, CDR2 SQIVND (reference sequence). CDR3 length: 13 amino acids. CDR3 sequence: CASSSSSSYEQYF. CDR3 bases: TGTGCCAGTAGTAGCAGCAGCTCCTACGAGCAGTACTTC.

This clonotype was seen once. The V call is TRBV7-8, the J call TRBJ2-5; tentative D call: TRBD1 (6 bases). The J call is doubtful: the DNA matches TRBJ2-7 better. Germline CDR1 and CDR2: SGHVS and FQNEAQ. This CDR3 region has 15 residues. The CDR3 DNA reads as TGTGCCAGCAGCACCAATACAGGGCTTTCCTACGAGCAGTACTTC. Encoded protein: CASSTNTGLSYEQYF.

By frequency in the sample, this clonotype is medium-sized. V and J are TRBV7-3 and TRBJ2-5, with 7 bases fitting TRBD2. V trimming: 2 bases; J trimming: 5 bases; junction bases outside the gene matches: 5. Germline CDR1 is SGHTA and CDR2 is FQGTGA. This CDR3 has 14 residues. The CDR3 DNA reads TGTGCCAGCAGCTTACGGCGGGGGAGGGAGACCCAGTACTTC. Translation: CASSLRRGRETQYF.

This clonotype was seen many times. This chain uses TRBV10-3 with TRBJ2-5, with TRBD1 matching over 8 bases. The DNA end is more similar to TRBJ2-7, so the J call may be wrong. The CDR3 totals 15 residues. Germline V lookup: CDR1 ENHRY, CDR2 SYGVKD. The CDR3 DNA sequence: TGTGCCATCAGTGAGGCGGCAGGGGGCATTTACGAGCAGTACTTC. Residues: CAISEAAGGIYEQYF.

CDR3 in amino acids: CASSLPGLTYEQYF. CDR3 in DNA: TGTGCCAGCAGCTTACCGGGGCTAACCTACGAGCAGTACTTC. V is TRBV11-2 and J is TRBJ2-5; either TRBD1 or TRBD2 may supply D (5 bases each). The tail of the sequence fits TRBJ2-7 better, so the J call may be wrong. The CDR3 totals 14 residues. Germline CDR1 and CDR2: SGHAT and FQNNGV.

This clonotype was recorded many times. The chain employs TRBV19 and TRBJ2-7; D could derive from TRBD1 or TRBD2 (5 bases each). The CDR3 length is 15 residues. V lost 5 bases, J lost 2 bases, and 16 bases lay in between. Germline V lookup: CDR1 LNHDA, CDR2 SQIVND (reference sequence). This CDR3 reads CASSASLWGPYEQYF. CDR3 DNA sequence: TGTGCCAGTAGTGCAAGTCTATGGGGACCCTACGAGCAGTACTTC. Filled out from reference TRBV19 and TRBJ2-7, the complete variable domain reads DGGITQSPKYLFRKEGQNVTLSCEQNLNHDAMYWYRQDPGQGLRLIYYSQIVNDFQKGDIAEGYSVSREKKESFPLTVTSAQKNPTAFYLCASSASLWGPYEQYFGPGTRLTVT.

The chain uses TRBV10-3 and TRBJ2-4, with 11 bases matching TRBD1. The J call may not be correct, given that the DNA end is closer to TRBJ2-7. The CDR3 extends over 16 amino acids. Germline values: CDR1 ENHRY, CDR2 SYGVKD. CDR3 protein: CDSSTPTGTGGYEQYF. The DNA of the CDR3 is TGTGACAGCAGCACCCCAACCGGGACAGGGGGCTACGAGCAGTACTTC.

The table lists this clonotype with many counts. This chain links TRBV11-2 with TRBJ1-3; D might be TRBD1 (5 bases). The germline V gene has CDR1 SGHAT and CDR2 FQNNGV. The CDR3 is 12 residues long. V shed 1 base and J shed 16 bases, with 14 bases lying between them. The CDR3 loop reads CASSLGDRRSYF. CDR3 sequence (DNA): TGTGCCAGCAGCTTAGGGGACCGGAGGTCTTATTTT.

Worth noting for this clonotype: In this CDR3 the conserved last residue, phenylalanine or tryptophan, is missing, so a read error is likely. The DNA is left out, because the CDR3 cannot be placed on it with certainty; the CDR3 is given as TCRdb lists it. This chain joins TRBV7-3 and TRBJ2-7. The CDR3 extends over 14 residues, inclusive of both ends. In germline, CDR1 is SGHTA, CDR2 FQGTGA. The chain's CDR3 is CASSSTHNEQFFGS.

This clonotype has ten or more counts. V usage is TRBV7-2 and J usage is TRBJ2-4; no reliable D call. The length of the CDR3 is 15 residues. Germline CDR1 SGHTA, CDR2 FQGNSA. V gave up 5 bases and J gave up 6 bases, with 17 bases separating them. The CDR3 reads CASSPDHNKGNIQYF. CDR3 bases: TGTGCCAGCAGCCCAGACCACAACAAGGGAAACATTCAGTACTTC.

The genes are TRBV5-1 and TRBJ2-5; a weak D match, TRBD1 (6 bases). The better agreement between TRBJ2-7 and the DNA end casts doubt on the J call. Germline CDR1 SGHRS, CDR2 YFSETQ. The CDR3 consists of 15 residues. The CDR3 loop reads CASSSLQGKAYEQYF. In DNA, the CDR3 is TGCGCCAGCAGCTCTCTACAGGGAAAAGCCTACGAGCAGTACTTC.

The table lists this clonotype with many counts. The chain links TRBV11-2 to TRBJ1-6; perhaps TRBD1 as D (5 bases). CDR1 and CDR2 (germline): SGHAT, FQNNGV. V lost 3 bases, J lost 9 bases, and 12 bases lay in between. This CDR3 spans 14 amino acids. The CDR3 DNA reads as TGTGCCAGCAGCTTCCAGGGAGGTGGTTCACCCCTCCACTTT. Translated: CASSFQGGGSPLHF.

This clonotype has more than one count but fewer than ten. The V and J genes are TRBV7-2 and TRBJ2-2; D unclear. The V gene's germline CDR1 is SGHTA and CDR2 FQGNSA. The CDR3 is 15 residues long. The V end was cut by 5 bases, the J end by 0 bases, with 10 bases between. The CDR3 here is CASSQTPTNTGELFF. CDR3 DNA: TGTGCCAGCAGCCAGACACCGACGAACACCGGGGAGCTGTTTTTT.

This clonotype was picked up one time. V usage is TRBV7-8 and J usage is TRBJ2-7, with TRBD2 matching 9 bases. The trim removed 10 bases at V and 5 bases at J, leaving 9 bases unmatched. Germline V CDR1 and CDR2: SGHVS, FQNEAQ. This CDR3 spans 13 amino acids. CDR3 DNA sequence: TGTGCCAACAGGGTAGCGGGAGTAGACGAGCAGTACTTC. Protein product: CANRVAGVDEQYF.

Notes on this clonotype: Because the CDR3 is missing its conserved closing phenylalanine or tryptophan, this is likely a read error. The DNA is left out, because the CDR3 cannot be placed on it with certainty; the CDR3 is given as TCRdb lists it. The rearrangement links TRBV7-3 to TRBJ2-3; the table's TRBD2 call for D was not verified on the DNA. The CDR3 is 16 amino acids long, termini counted. Germline lookup yields CDR1 SGHTA and CDR2 FQGTGA. CDR3 protein: CASRKTSAQETQYFGP.

The V gene is TRBV7-3, the J gene TRBJ2-5; TRBD2 might be the D (7 bases). The last part of the DNA fits TRBJ2-1 better; the J call may be wrong. Germline loops: CDR1 SGHTA, CDR2 FQGTGA. CDR3 length: 13 residues. CDR3 DNA: TGTGCCAGCAGCTTGAAGGGGGGGTTTGAGCAGTTCTTC. Its translation: CASSLKGGFEQFF.

The chain uses TRBV7-2 and TRBJ2-3; D not certain. CDR1 and CDR2 from the germline V gene are SGHTA and FQGNSA. The CDR3 is 13 amino acids. V lost 2 bases and J lost 6, with 9 bases in between. CDR3 DNA sequence: TGTGCCAGCAGCTTATCACTCTTTGATACGCAGTATTTT. As protein: CASSLSLFDTQYF.

This clonotype was observed many times. The chain is built from TRBV5-4 and TRBJ2-1; D not certain. The CDR3 has 11 amino acids. Trimming removed 0 bases at V and 8 bases at J, with 3 bases between. Germline CDR1 reads SGHNT; CDR2 reads YYREEE (reference sequence). CDR3 region: CASSLEDEQFF. CDR3 coding DNA: TGTGCCAGCAGCTTGGAGGATGAGCAGTTCTTC. Full variable domain (outside the CDR3, taken from reference TRBV5-4 and TRBJ2-1): ETGVTQSPTHLIKTRGQQVTLRCSSQSGHNTVSWYQQALGQGPQFIFQYYREEENGRGNFPPRFSGLQFPNYSSELNVNALELDDSALYLCASSLEDEQFFGPGTRLTVL.

The chain recombines TRBV12-3 or TRBV12-4 with TRBJ1-1; the D gene is possibly TRBD1 (6 bases). This CDR3 has 14 residues. Trimming pared 3 bases from V and 14 bases from J, leaving 22 bases between. The CDR3 bases are TGTGCCAGCAGTTTGATCCCGGGACACAATGAGCAGTTCTTT. Protein product: CASSLIPGHNEQFF.